This record covers a single T cell receptor delta chain. Its target is unknown. CDR3 length: 17 amino acids. Trimming took 5 bases from V and 2 from J; bases not matched to a gene: 11. The germline V gene encodes CDR1 TSWWSYY and CDR2 QGS. This specimen belongs to a study of Vδ1+ human thymocytes. Extracted RNA was reverse transcribed into cDNA. Pooled V-gene forward primers with one constant-region reverse primer generated the CDR3 amplicons by multiplex PCR. TCRdb redid clone calling on the multiplex PCR reads using CATT. This table holds under 80,000 delta-chain clones, around 34% found once. The study, taken as a whole, reports: Thymic TRG and TRD repertoires appeared highly polyclonal.

Sequencing was performed on Vdelta1+ gamma-delta thymocytes from the thymus. Specified subset: FACS-sorted CD3+ TCRalphabeta- TCRVdelta1+ TCRVdelta2- thymocytes. This receptor was obtained from a boy under two years old who had congenital heart surgery. This sequence joins TRDV1 and TRDJ1, with 10 bases matching TRDD3. The CDR3 nucleotides are TGTGCTCTTGGGACCTCCCTGTGGGGGATACTTACCGATAAACTCATCTTT. Residues: CALGTSLWGILTDKLIF.